Here is one T cell receptor (beta chain) with its context. The antigen remains undetermined. These data belong to a study of T cells after yellow fever vaccination. Overall study context: Fractions containing few cells were prepared with SMART-Seq v4 Ultra Low Input. General study points: Researchers cautioned that FACS-sorted repertoires could harbor abundant clonotypes contaminating from the bulk population.

In making TCR cDNA, 5'RACE template switching added a universal primer site and UMIs to it. TCRdb recomputed calls from the 5' RACE reads with MiXCR, one row per CDR3 protein. The sample gives around 530,000 distinct CDR3 sequences, 17% of which show up once; roughly a sixth is in the top ten. Germline V gene lookup returns CDR1 LNHDA and CDR2 SQIVND (reference sequence). V lost 5 bases to trimming and J lost 0 bases; unmatched junction nucleotides: 3. The CDR3 consists of 15 residues. The J gene is TRBJ2-2, the V gene TRBV19; TRBD1 aligns across 7 bases. Sequenced material: PBMCs, taken about 5 days after the first yellow fever vaccination. The sequence derives from a man between 18 and 35 years old who received the YFV17D yellow fever vaccine. The CDR3 loop reads CASSPGQTNTGELFF. The CDR3 DNA reads as TGTGCCAGTAGTCCGGGACAGACGAACACCGGGGAGCTGTTTTTT.